This is a list of T cell receptor beta chains from one sample in a study of blood T cell repertoires in COVID-19. The protocol was immunoSEQ multiplex PCR, while the TCRdb copy is restricted to in-frame clones and leaves out a portion. The data show 250,000 to 350,000 clones, more than 80% seen once. Sequences were obtained from peripheral blood. The source of these receptors is a woman in her 30s with active or convalescent COVID-19. Both conserved end residues are part of each CDR3. D genes are given only for firm matches. Size is omitted from some rows. Given values are once, few, many or a class for expanded clones.

D: .
length: 14
size: few
J: TRBJ1-2
V: TRBV7-9
CDR3: CASSLEGGGSGYTF
DNA: TGTGCCAGCAGCTTAGAGGGCGGGGGAAGTGGCTACACCTTC

D: TRBD1
length: 14
size: .
J: TRBJ1-2
V: TRBV3-1/TRBV3-2
CDR3: CASSQGTGIEGYTF
DNA: TGTGCCAGCAGCCAAGGGACAGGAATAGAGGGCTACACCTTC

D: .
length: 13
size: .
J: TRBJ1-5
V: TRBV2
CDR3: CASSAPASQPQHF
DNA: TGTGCCAGCAGTGCTCCCGCGAGCCAGCCCCAGCATTTT

D: .
length: 14
size: .
J: TRBJ2-5
V: TRBV7-9
CDR3: CASSVDEQAETQYF
DNA: TGTGCCAGCAGCGTAGATGAGCAGGCGGAGACCCAGTACTTC

D: TRBD1
length: 14
size: .
J: TRBJ2-5
V: TRBV5-1
CDR3: CASSPGTGEETQYF
DNA: TGCGCCAGCAGCCCCGGGACAGGGGAAGAGACCCAGTACTTC

D: .
length: 14
size: .
J: TRBJ1-2
V: TRBV4-3
CDR3: CASSQDEVNYGYTF
DNA: TGCGCCAGCAGCCAAGATGAGGTCAACTATGGCTACACCTTC

D: TRBD2
length: 19
size: .
J: TRBJ2-2
V: TRBV6-2/TRBV6-3
CDR3: CASSRTSGGARRTTGELFF
DNA: TGTGCCAGCAGTCGGACTAGCGGGGGGGCGAGGAGGACAACCGGGGAGCTGTTTTTT

D: TRBD1
length: 15
size: .
J: TRBJ2-3
V: TRBV6-2/TRBV6-3
CDR3: CASSTGGLGTDTQYF
DNA: TGTGCCAGCAGCACAGGGGGCCTGGGGACAGATACGCAGTATTTT

D: .
length: 15
size: .
J: TRBJ1-6
V: TRBV7-9
CDR3: CASSPRGGQNSPLHF
DNA: TGTGCCAGCAGCCCTCGAGGAGGACAGAATTCACCCCTCCACTTT

D: .
length: 13
size: .
J: TRBJ1-2
V: TRBV28
CDR3: CASNPPQVYGYTF
DNA: TGTGCCAGCAATCCACCCCAGGTTTATGGCTACACCTTC

D: TRBD2
length: 14
size: .
J: TRBJ2-2
V: TRBV5-1
CDR3: CASTSGLASGELFF
DNA: TGCGCCAGCACCTCGGGACTAGCTTCCGGGGAGCTGTTTTTT

D: TRBD1
length: 13
size: .
J: TRBJ1-2
V: TRBV4-3
CDR3: CASSQTGGYGYTF
DNA: TGCGCCAGCAGCCAAACAGGGGGCTATGGCTACACCTTC

D: TRBD1
length: 13
size: .
J: TRBJ1-2
V: TRBV7-9
CDR3: CASSLPGGYGYTF
DNA: TGTGCCAGCAGCTTACCAGGGGGCTATGGCTACACCTTC

D: .
length: 15
size: .
J: TRBJ1-2
V: TRBV13
CDR3: CASSLAPGQSNGYTF
DNA: TGTGCCAGCAGCTTAGCCCCGGGACAATCGAATGGCTACACCTTC

D: .
length: 14
size: once
J: TRBJ2-2
V: TRBV9
CDR3: CASSVQGQYGELFF
DNA: TGTGCCAGCAGCGTCCAGGGTCAGTACGGGGAGCTGTTTTTT

D: .
length: 13
size: few
J: TRBJ1-2
V: TRBV25-1
CDR3: CASTSGAGYGYTF
DNA: TGTGCCAGCACCTCAGGGGCGGGCTATGGCTACACCTTC

D: .
length: 15
size: .
J: TRBJ2-1
V: TRBV9
CDR3: CASSARGALLGEQFF
DNA: TGTGCCAGCAGCGCTCGGGGGGCCCTTCTAGGGGAGCAGTTCTTC

D: .
length: 16
size: few
J: TRBJ2-5
V: TRBV5-1
CDR3: CASSLSAGAVLETQYF
DNA: TGCGCCAGCAGCTTGAGTGCCGGAGCAGTTCTAGAGACCCAGTACTTC

D: TRBD1
length: 13
size: .
J: TRBJ1-4
V: TRBV7-9
CDR3: CASSFTTGEALFF
DNA: TGTGCCAGCAGCTTCACGACAGGGGAAGCACTGTTTTTT

D: TRBD1
length: 14
size: .
J: TRBJ1-2
V: TRBV6-2/TRBV6-3
CDR3: CASSARDRAYGYTF
DNA: TGTGCCAGCAGCGCCAGGGACAGGGCTTATGGCTACACCTTC

D: .
length: 12
size: once
J: TRBJ1-1
V: TRBV29-1
CDR3: CSVVDSNTEAFF
DNA: TGCAGCGTTGTAGACAGTAACACTGAAGCTTTCTTT

D: TRBD1
length: 15
size: .
J: TRBJ2-7
V: TRBV15
CDR3: CATSTARGLQSEQYF
DNA: TGTGCCACCAGCACGGCCAGGGGGTTGCAAAGCGAGCAGTACTTC

D: .
length: 15
size: .
J: TRBJ1-1
V: TRBV2
CDR3: CASSPHAGKNTEAFF
DNA: TGTGCCAGCAGCCCCCACGCGGGTAAGAACACTGAAGCTTTCTTT